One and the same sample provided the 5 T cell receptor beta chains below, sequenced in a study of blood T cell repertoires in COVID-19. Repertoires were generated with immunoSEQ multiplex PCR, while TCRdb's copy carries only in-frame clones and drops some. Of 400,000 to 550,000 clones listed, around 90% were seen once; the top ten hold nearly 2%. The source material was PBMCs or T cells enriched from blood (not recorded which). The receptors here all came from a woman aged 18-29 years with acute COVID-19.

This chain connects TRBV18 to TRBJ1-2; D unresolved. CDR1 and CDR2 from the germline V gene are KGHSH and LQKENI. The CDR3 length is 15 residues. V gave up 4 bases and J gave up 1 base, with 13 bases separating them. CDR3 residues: CASSRNRDLNYGYTF. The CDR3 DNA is TGTGCCAGCTCACGGAACAGAGATCTTAACTATGGCTACACCTTC.

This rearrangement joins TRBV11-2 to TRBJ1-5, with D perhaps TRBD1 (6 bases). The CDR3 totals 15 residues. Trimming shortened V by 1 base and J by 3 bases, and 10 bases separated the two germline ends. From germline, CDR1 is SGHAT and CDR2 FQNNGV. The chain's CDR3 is CASSLAGQINQPQHF. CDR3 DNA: TGTGCCAGCAGCTTAGCCGGACAGATCAATCAGCCCCAGCATTTT.

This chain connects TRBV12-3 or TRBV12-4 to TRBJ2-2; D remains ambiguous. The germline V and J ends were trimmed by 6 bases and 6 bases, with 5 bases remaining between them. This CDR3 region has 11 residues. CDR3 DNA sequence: TGTGCCAGCAGCCGTGCCGGGGAGCTGTTTTTT. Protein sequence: CASSRAGELFF.

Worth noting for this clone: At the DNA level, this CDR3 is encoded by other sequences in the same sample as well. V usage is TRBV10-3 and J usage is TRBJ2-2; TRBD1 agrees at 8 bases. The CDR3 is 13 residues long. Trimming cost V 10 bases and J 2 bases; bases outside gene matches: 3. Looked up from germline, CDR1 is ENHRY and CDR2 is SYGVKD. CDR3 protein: CATGTGNTGELFF. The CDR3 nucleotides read TGTGCCACCGGGACAGGAAACACCGGGGAGCTGTTTTTT.

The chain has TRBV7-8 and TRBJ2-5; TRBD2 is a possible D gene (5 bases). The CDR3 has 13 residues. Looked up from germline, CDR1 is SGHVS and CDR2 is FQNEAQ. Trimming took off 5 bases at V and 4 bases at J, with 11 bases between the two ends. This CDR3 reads CASSRVEGETQYF. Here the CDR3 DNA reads TGTGCCAGCAGCCGCGTTGAGGGAGAGACCCAGTACTTC.